Listed here are 32 T cell receptor beta chains from one sample, sequenced in a study of T cell responses to AZD1222 COVID-19 vaccine. Clones were read by immunoSEQ multiplex PCR, and TCRdb kept only the in-frame ones, dropping some. Of about 30,000 clones in the sample, 80% to 95% are singletons; the top ten hold 35% to 50%. Sequencing was performed on peripheral blood, taken on day 0 of AZD1222 vaccination. The receptors were sampled from an adult in good health.

The rearrangement joins TRBV19 to TRBJ1-2; D not certain. Deletions cut 5 bases from V and 7 bases from J, with 11 bases between. This CDR3 comprises 12 residues. Per the germline V gene, CDR1 is LNHDA and CDR2 is SQIVND (reference sequence). The CDR3 bases are TGTGCCAGTAGTTATGGCAGCCTTGGCTACACCTTC. Its protein is CASSYGSLGYTF.

The chain is built from TRBV7-8 and TRBJ2-7; TRBD1 agrees at 7 bases. The germline CDR1 and CDR2 sequences are SGHVS and FQNEAQ. The V segment lost 8 bases and the J segment 4 bases; nucleotides outside the gene matches: 20. The CDR3 spans 17 residues. The CDR3 reads CASAPPAPGGAKYEQYF. The DNA of the CDR3 is TGTGCCAGCGCCCCGCCCGCCCCAGGGGGAGCTAAGTACGAGCAGTACTTC.

The chain employs TRBV7-2 and TRBJ2-2, with a weak D call TRBD2 (7 bases). The CDR3 is made up of 16 amino acids. The V and J ends lost 2 bases and 4 bases respectively, with 14 bases between them. The germline gives CDR1 SGHTA, CDR2 FQGNSA. The CDR3 protein is CASSLPGGIGTGELFF. CDR3 coding DNA: TGTGCCAGCAGCTTACCGGGGGGCATTGGCACCGGGGAGCTGTTTTTT.

This chain joins TRBV5-4 and TRBJ2-3, with TRBD1 matching 7 bases. Germline trimming cut 4 bases from V and 4 bases from J; bases unmatched to any gene: 6. This CDR3 has 14 amino acids. Germline V CDR1 and CDR2: SGHNT, YYREEE (reference sequence). CDR3 region: CASSPDRAPDTQYF. The CDR3 DNA is TGTGCCAGCAGCCCCGACAGGGCCCCAGATACGCAGTATTTT. Full variable domain (missing parts from reference TRBV5-4 and TRBJ2-3): ETGVTQSPTHLIKTRGQQVTLRCSSQSGHNTVSWYQQALGQGPQFIFQYYREEENGRGNFPPRFSGLQFPNYSSELNVNALELDDSALYLCASSPDRAPDTQYFGPGTRLTVL.

The chain employs TRBV6-5 and TRBJ2-7; the match to TRBD1 covers 10 bases. V trimming: 5 bases; J trimming: 4 bases; junction bases outside the gene matches: 2. Germline CDR1 is MNHEY and CDR2 is SVGAGI. This CDR3 region has 13 residues. The CDR3 sequence is CASSRDRGYEQYF. The CDR3 DNA reads as TGTGCCAGCAGTAGGGACAGGGGATACGAGCAGTACTTC.

This chain links TRBV5-6 with TRBJ1-2; the D is unclear. V lost 0 bases and J lost 6, with 6 bases in between. CDR1 and CDR2 (germline): SGHDT, YYEEEE. The CDR3 sequence is 12 residues long. The DNA for the CDR3 is TGTGCCAGCAGCTTGGTCAGCGATGGCTACACCTTC. Protein product: CASSLVSDGYTF.

The chain combines TRBV7-9 with TRBJ1-2; weak D call: TRBD1 (5 bases). Germline-derived CDR1 and CDR2 are SEHNR and FQNEAQ (reference sequence). The CDR3 covers 14 residues. Trimming pared 6 bases from V and 0 bases from J, leaving 11 bases between. The CDR3 region is CASRGDGPNYGYTF. The CDR3, as DNA: TGTGCCAGCAGGGGGGACGGCCCTAACTATGGCTACACCTTC.

V is TRBV6-2 or TRBV6-3 and J is TRBJ1-1; D gene unclear. CDR3 length: 11 amino acids. The V end lost 5 bases, the J end lost 8 bases, and 9 bases lay between the germline ends. CDR1 is MNHEY, CDR2 SVGEGT, per germline. The DNA for the CDR3 is TGTGCCAGCAGTCCGGGCCTCGAAGCTTTCTTT. Its protein product is CASSPGLEAFF.

In this sample, this clone turned up once. The chain has TRBV27 and TRBJ2-7; D ambiguous. CDR1 is MNHEY and CDR2 is SMNVEV in the germline V gene (reference sequence). CDR3 size: 12 residues. V was clipped by 10 bases and J by 2 bases, with 12 bases between them. Written as DNA, the CDR3 is TGTGCCACCCCGGGCGGCCCCTACGAGCAGTACTTC. Encoded protein: CATPGGPYEQYF.

The chain links TRBV19 to TRBJ1-1; D call uncertain. Germline CDR1 reads LNHDA; CDR2 reads SQIVND (reference sequence). There are 14 residues in the CDR3. V was trimmed by 0 bases and J by 7 bases, leaving 12 bases between them. CDR3 nucleotides: TGTGCCAGTAGTATAGAAGGAACGAACTATGAAGCTTTCTTT. The encoded protein is CASSIEGTNYEAFF. Full variable domain (remainder filled in from reference TRBV19 and TRBJ1-1): DGGITQSPKYLFRKEGQNVTLSCEQNLNHDAMYWYRQDPGQGLRLIYYSQIVNDFQKGDIAEGYSVSREKKESFPLTVTSAQKNPTAFYLCASSIEGTNYEAFFGQGTRLTVV.

This clone has a single count. This chain joins TRBV9 and TRBJ1-6, with D uncertain. Germline values: CDR1 SGDLS, CDR2 YYNGEE. This CDR3 has 15 residues. With 0 bases removed from V and 3 bases from J, the gap between germline ends came to 7 bases. Here the CDR3 reads CASSVGRIYNSPLHF. The CDR3 DNA follows: TGTGCCAGCAGCGTAGGGCGGATCTATAATTCACCCCTCCACTTT.

The chain employs TRBV27 and TRBJ1-2, with D tentatively TRBD1 (5 bases). V lost 3 bases and J lost 6, with 14 bases in between. The CDR3 has 14 residues. Per the germline V gene, CDR1 is MNHEY and CDR2 is SMNVEV (reference sequence). For the CDR3, the DNA is TGTGCCAGCAGTTTGTACGGGACCTGGGATGGCTACACCTTC. It yields the protein CASSLYGTWDGYTF.

This chain connects TRBV23-1 to TRBJ1-2; TRBD1 aligns across 7 bases. TRBV23-1 is treated as an ORF (open reading frame) with a function not yet certain. This CDR3 has 17 amino acids. V shed 3 bases and J 4 bases; nucleotides not matched to a gene: 14. The CDR3 region is CASSHQRGQIKGYGYTF. DNA for the CDR3: TGCGCCAGCAGTCATCAGAGGGGACAGATTAAAGGCTATGGCTACACCTTC.

This rearrangement joins TRBV5-6 to TRBJ1-4; no clear D gene. This CDR3 is built from 15 residues. V was trimmed by 4 bases and J by 4 bases, leaving 14 bases between them. Germline CDR1 and CDR2: SGHDT and YYEEEE. CDR3 amino acids: CASSPAQIHNEKLFF. The CDR3 DNA reads TGTGCCAGCAGCCCGGCACAGATCCATAATGAAAAACTGTTTTTT.

With regard to this clone: This sequence is one base from a far larger clone and is likely a read error. This same CDR3 is encoded by further DNA sequences in the sample. The chain links TRBV9 to TRBJ2-2, with D perhaps being TRBD1 or TRBD2 (5 bases each). Germline CDR1 SGDLS, CDR2 YYNGEE. This CDR3 region has 15 residues. V lost 7 bases and J 8 bases, leaving 21 bases between the germline ends. CDR3 sequence: CASCGVVGPRGELFF. The CDR3 bases are TGTGCCAGCTGCGGTGTAGTGGGACCCCGGGGGGAGCTGTTTTTT.

The chain links TRBV28 to TRBJ1-1, with D unresolved. Trimming took 5 bases from V and 2 from J, leaving 15 bases between them. This CDR3 has 15 residues. CDR1 and CDR2 (germline): MDHEN, SYDVKM. The CDR3 sequence: CASSPPGTQNTEAFF. CDR3 nucleotide sequence: TGTGCCAGCAGTCCACCTGGTACACAAAACACTGAAGCTTTCTTT.

V gene TRBV10-3 combines with J gene TRBJ2-3; TRBD1 matches at 7 bases. This CDR3 region has 15 residues. The V segment lost 2 bases and the J segment 4 bases; nucleotides outside the gene matches: 6. Germline CDR1 and CDR2: ENHRY and SYGVKD. CDR3 DNA: TGTGCCATCAGTGAGACGGGGCAGGGGGCAGATACGCAGTATTTT. Translating gives CAISETGQGADTQYF.

The count of this clone is one. In DNA form, the CDR3 reads TGTGCCAGTAGTATACCGGGACAGGGATCAATTGGCTATGGCTACACCTTC. Encoded protein: CASSIPGQGSIGYGYTF. The genes are TRBV19 and TRBJ1-2; 9 bases align to TRBD1. With 2 bases clipped from V and 4 bases from J, the junction kept 11 bases outside the gene matches. The CDR3 has 17 residues. Germline CDR1 and CDR2: LNHDA and SQIVND (reference sequence).

The chain has TRBV19 and TRBJ1-6; possible D gene TRBD1, 6 bases. V was cut by 0 bases and J by 6 bases, with 15 bases left in between. The germline V gene encodes CDR1 LNHDA and CDR2 SQIVND (reference sequence). The length of the CDR3 is 17 residues. CDR3 sequence reads: CASSIDSRGMVNSPLHF. CDR3 bases: TGTGCCAGTAGTATAGATTCCAGGGGAATGGTTAATTCACCCCTCCACTTT. Full variable domain (rest looked up from reference TRBV19 and TRBJ1-6): DGGITQSPKYLFRKEGQNVTLSCEQNLNHDAMYWYRQDPGQGLRLIYYSQIVNDFQKGDIAEGYSVSREKKESFPLTVTSAQKNPTAFYLCASSIDSRGMVNSPLHFGNGTRLTVT.

The chain is built from TRBV20-1 and TRBJ1-2, with D unresolved. Germline V CDR1 and CDR2: DFQATT, SNEGSKA (reference sequence). Trimming pared 3 bases from V and 3 bases from J, leaving 5 bases between. The CDR3 runs 11 residues. This CDR3 is CSASRDYGYTF. In DNA form, the CDR3 reads TGCAGTGCTAGTAGGGACTATGGCTACACCTTC.

V and J are TRBV19 and TRBJ1-4; D not certain. The V end was cut by 1 base, the J end by 3 bases, with 9 bases between. Germline CDR1 and CDR2: LNHDA and SQIVND (reference sequence). This CDR3 has 15 residues. CDR3 DNA: TGTGCCAGTAGTATAGTCGGAGGCCCTAATGAAAAACTGTTTTTT. Its translation is CASSIVGGPNEKLFF. The full variable domain, in which reference TRBV19 and TRBJ1-4 provide the parts outside the CDR3, is DGGITQSPKYLFRKEGQNVTLSCEQNLNHDAMYWYRQDPGQGLRLIYYSQIVNDFQKGDIAEGYSVSREKKESFPLTVTSAQKNPTAFYLCASSIVGGPNEKLFFGSGTQLSVL.

V and J are TRBV5-1 and TRBJ1-4; 9 nucleotides agree with TRBD1. Germline values: CDR1 SGHRS, CDR2 YFSETQ. V shed 2 bases, J shed 8 bases, and the junction held 13 bases outside the gene matches. This CDR3 region has 17 residues. The CDR3 DNA reads TGCGCCAGCAGCTTCTCCGGGACAGGGAGAGGGGACGAAAAACTGTTTTTT. Amino acid sequence: CASSFSGTGRGDEKLFF.

This rearrangement joins TRBV27 to TRBJ1-2, with 8 bases aligning to TRBD1. Trimming removed 0 bases from V and 5 bases from J; junction bases left unmatched: 2. Germline V gene sequence: CDR1 MNHEY, CDR2 SMNVEV (reference sequence). The CDR3 extends over 14 amino acids. In nucleotides, the CDR3 is TGTGCCAGCAGTTTATCGACAGGGGTGTATGGCTACACCTTC. Translation: CASSLSTGVYGYTF.

The sample holds a few counts of this clone. The chain has TRBV7-9 and TRBJ1-1, with TRBD1 matching 7 bases. Looked up from germline, CDR1 is SEHNR and CDR2 is FQNEAQ (reference sequence). V lost 4 bases and J lost 4; bases outside the gene matches: 9. The CDR3 is made up of 15 amino acids. The CDR3 is CASSSRTGRGTEAFF. DNA for the CDR3: TGTGCCAGCAGCTCACGGACAGGTAGAGGCACTGAAGCTTTCTTT.

The chain joins TRBV7-2 to TRBJ2-7; D gene unclear. This CDR3 is 12 amino acids long. Deletions cut 1 base from V and 2 bases from J, with 3 bases between. Germline CDR1 SGHTA, CDR2 FQGNSA. The CDR3: CASSLVTYEQYF. In DNA, the CDR3 is TGTGCCAGCAGCTTAGTCACCTACGAGCAGTACTTC.

The V gene is TRBV5-4, the J gene TRBJ2-2; 9 bases align to TRBD2. The CDR3 loop spans 16 amino acids. Germline V CDR1 and CDR2: SGHNT, YYREEE (reference sequence). With V trimmed by 4 bases and J by 4 bases, 8 bases remained unmatched. The CDR3 DNA follows: TGTGCCAGCAGCCCGGTGGCGGGGGGGCTCACCGGGGAGCTGTTTTTT. The encoded protein is CASSPVAGGLTGELFF.

V and J are TRBV20-1 and TRBJ1-5; D is ambiguous. Germline V gene sequence: CDR1 DFQATT, CDR2 SNEGSKA (reference sequence). The CDR3 sequence is 14 residues long. The V and J ends lost 3 bases and 5 bases respectively, with 14 bases between them. The CDR3 region is CSASVGFFDQPQHF. CDR3 coding DNA: TGCAGTGCTAGTGTGGGGTTTTTTGATCAGCCCCAGCATTTT.

CDR3 sequence (DNA): TGTGCCAGCAGCTTAGGACCAGGGGGCGCAGACTATGGCTACACCTTC. This encodes CASSLGPGGADYGYTF. V gene TRBV7-6 combines with J gene TRBJ1-2; TRBD1 agrees at 8 bases. Germline V lookup: CDR1 SGHVS, CDR2 FNYEAQ. V gave up 1 base and J gave up 3 bases; unmatched junction bases: 7. The CDR3 contains 16 residues.

J is TRBJ1-2 and V is TRBV30, with 7 bases identical to TRBD1. This CDR3 has 13 residues. Trimming at V came to 4 bases and at J to 2 bases, leaving 4 bases not matched to a gene. CDR1 and CDR2 (germline): GTSNPN, SVGIG (reference sequence). CDR3 protein: CAWTTGANYGYTF. The CDR3 DNA reads as TGTGCCTGGACCACAGGGGCCAACTATGGCTACACCTTC.

The V call is TRBV12-3 or TRBV12-4, the J call TRBJ1-6; D not certain. The V end was cut by 4 bases, the J end by 8 bases, with 3 bases between. CDR3 length: 11 residues. CDR3 region: CASSSDSPLHF. As DNA, the CDR3 is TGTGCCAGCAGTTCCGATTCACCCCTCCACTTT.

V usage is TRBV21-1 and J usage is TRBJ2-7. TRBV21-1 is labeled a pseudogene. This CDR3 contains 18 residues. The CDR3 DNA follows: TGTGCCAGCAGCAAACGGGGATCCGACAGATCCTTGAGCTACGAGCAGTACTTC. Encoded protein: CASSKRGSDRSLSYEQYF.

This chain joins TRBV18 and TRBJ2-2, with TRBD2 identical over 14 bases. With 2 bases clipped from V and 6 bases from J, the junction kept 5 bases outside the gene matches. The CDR3 is made up of 17 amino acids. Germline-derived CDR1 and CDR2 are KGHSH and LQKENI. As DNA, the CDR3 is TGTGCCAGCTCACCAGCGACTAGCGGGGGGGCCGCCGGGGAGCTGTTTTTT. It yields the protein CASSPATSGGAAGELFF.